This T cell receptor (beta chain) originates from a study of blood T cells in healthy people across ages. It was with a sample-barcoded 5' primer and a J-beta primer mix that a second PCR of roughly 7 to 12 cycles was run. TCRdb analysed the 5' RACE reads with MiXCR anew, one entry per CDR3 protein. The profile shows fewer than 900,000 distinct CDR3 sequences, about 42% of them singletons. The receptor was isolated from a woman aged 55 to 70 in good health. Material for sequencing was blood.

The DNA for the CDR3 is TGTGCCAGCAGCTTCGCGGGAGGTGCAGATACGCAGTATTTT. It codes for CASSFAGGADTQYF. The genes are TRBV7-2 and TRBJ2-3; 8 nucleotides align to TRBD2. J lost 4 bases, V lost 3 bases, and 3 bases had no gene match. Germline values: CDR1 SGHTA, CDR2 FQGNSA. CDR3 length equals 14 residues.